The entry below describes one TCR beta chain. Its antigen is undetermined. The sample is drawn from a study of T cell repertoires in cytomegalovirus infection. Across the study: Well-studied HLA-B-restricted CMV epitopes were used in the study alongside recently identified HLA-C-restricted ones.

CDR3 length equals 14 residues. With V trimmed by 11 bases and J by 1 base, 9 bases remained unmatched. From germline, CDR1 is SEHNR and CDR2 FQNEAQ (reference sequence). In TCRdb, the reads were re-called with MiXCR into one record per CDR3 protein. The table records hundreds of thousands of distinct CDR3 sequences, approximately 33% of them present only once. The TCR comes from a human donor in good health (CMV status not recorded). Some clones in this sample may be carry-over from other donors' samples. This sequence joins TRBV7-9 and TRBJ1-1; TRBD1 aligns across 8 bases. The material was cultured CD8+ T cells from PBMCs, obtained from culture after CMV antigen stimulation. The CDR3: CAVPQGDGNTEAFF. The CDR3 DNA follows: TGTGCCGTACCACAGGGGGATGGGAACACTGAAGCTTTCTTT.